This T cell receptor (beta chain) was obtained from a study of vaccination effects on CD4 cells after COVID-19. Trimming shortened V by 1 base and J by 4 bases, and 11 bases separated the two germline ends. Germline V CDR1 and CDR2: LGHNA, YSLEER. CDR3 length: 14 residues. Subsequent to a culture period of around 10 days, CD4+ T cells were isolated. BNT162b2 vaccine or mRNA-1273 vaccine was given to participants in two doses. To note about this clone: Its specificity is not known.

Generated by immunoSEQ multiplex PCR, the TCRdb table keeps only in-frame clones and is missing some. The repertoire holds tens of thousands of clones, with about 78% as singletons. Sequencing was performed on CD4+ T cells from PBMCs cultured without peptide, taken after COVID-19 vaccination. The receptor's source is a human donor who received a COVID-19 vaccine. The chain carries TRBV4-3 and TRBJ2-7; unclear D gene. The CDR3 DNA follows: TGCGCCAGCAGCCAAGGTCTCGACCTTTACGAGCAGTACTTC. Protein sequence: CASSQGLDLYEQYF.